The T cell receptor beta chain under discussion was sequenced for a study of blood T cell repertoires in COVID-19. Background on the study: Samples came from the United States, Italy and Spain, spanning acute and convalescent COVID-19. Nucleic acid was either cDNA or gDNA, and it came from T cells, B-cell-depleted T cells, or PBMCs.

From germline, CDR1 is LGHNA and CDR2 YNFKEQ. The J segment lost 2 bases and the V segment lost 4 bases, leaving 4 bases of the junction unmatched. This CDR3 region has 17 residues. Per the authors' pipeline: How many nucleated cells were present was estimated from reference gene primer amplification. The table came from immunoSEQ multiplex PCR; TCRdb's copy has only in-frame clones and leaves some out. The V and J calls and the clone size are those of that table, but D and trimming were determined from the DNA. The repertoire consists of more than 85,000 clones, with roughly nine tenths occurring once and the leading ten covering around 2%.

The sequenced material came from peripheral blood. The TCR originated in a man aged 50 or older with active COVID-19. This chain uses TRBV4-2 with TRBJ2-3; TRBD2 matches 15 bases. CDR3 in DNA: TGTGCCAGCAGCCTCGGACTAGCGGGGGGGTACACAGATACGCAGTATTTT. This codes for CASSLGLAGGYTDTQYF.